This T cell receptor (beta chain) comes out of a study of T-cell memory formation after mild COVID-19 (dated by TCRdb to the early 2020s). Concerning the study at large: Most TCR sequence clusters were specific to one of the two donors. T-cell clones expanding and contracting after mild COVID-19 in two donors were tracked by longitudinal TCRalpha and TCRbeta repertoire sequencing. The cohort was made up of two young adult volunteers, one female and one male, who were previously healthy.

V lost 5 bases and J lost 4 bases, and the count of bases not matched to a germline gene is 7. Reading the germline V gene (reference sequence) gives CDR1 DFQATT and CDR2 SNEGSKA. Including cysteine and phenylalanine, the CDR3 has 14 amino acids. CDR3 DNA is the only sequence kept; it has 42 bases, read in frame from the first base. General conclusions and limits of the study: Some responding clones were detected in pre-infection memory, which suggested that pre-existing cross-reactive memory T cells had joined the SARS-CoV-2 response. SARS-CoV-2 specificity was not confirmed for the second-wave clones peaking on day 37. Clones contracting from day 15 to 85 had balanced CD4/CD8 phenotypes, while a second wave expanding from day 15 to 37 was biased towards CD4+. The study included only two mild cases, and larger cohorts that include severe cases with pre-infection samples were judged to be necessary. Contracting CD4+ clones were found mainly in CM and EM memory subsets, while CD8+ clones were enriched in EMRA.

Comment on this clonotype: This receptor's antigen is unknown. Base-call qualities are not available, and no considerably larger clone is one nucleotide away.

PBMCs were isolated by Ficoll-Paque density gradient centrifugation. The data were produced on an Illumina NovaSeq 6000. TCRalpha and TCRbeta cDNA libraries were constructed by 5'RACE with constant-segment primers, with sample barcodes and unique molecular identifiers being introduced. RNA was extracted from every sample with Trizol reagent. Libraries were amplified in two PCR steps, with a second sample barcode and Illumina TruSeq adapters added in the second step. Sequencing of libraries was performed on an Illumina NovaSeq with 2 x 150 bp paired-end reads. The published analysis was carried out like this. With migec v1.2.7, reads were demultiplexed and then collapsed into UMI-guided consensus sequences. Using mixcr v2.1.11, UMI consensuses were aligned to TRA and TRB V and J templates and then assembled into clonotypes. A clonotype was counted as expanded or contracted only if both edgeR and NoisET called the change significant, with noise models trained on biological replicates. For edgeR calls, a false discovery rate-adjusted p below 0.01 and a log2 fold-change threshold of 1 were applied. As an exploratory analysis of dynamics, max-normalized trajectories of the 1000 most abundant clonotypes were examined by PCA with hierarchical clustering. Each responding clone was given a CD4 or CD8 phenotype based on the CD4+ and CD8+ repertoires, which had been sequenced separately. Through fastp at Q25 and MiXCR, TCRdb rebuilt clones from the public reads, retaining in-frame beta chains. Every CDR3 protein is listed once, alongside the most common genes and DNA of its rows. The V and J calls were not made by the authors but by TCRdb's processing. The sample table shows hundreds of thousands of distinct CDR3 sequences, and roughly a sixth are seen once. The biggest ten clones account for approximately 8.1% of the sample.

The sequenced sample consisted of PBMCs or a T cell subset sorted from them (not recorded which). This receptor was obtained from an adult woman who had mild COVID-19 (a few samples of this study predate the infection). The sample titles of this study are shuffled in the database, so cell type and time point are left out; the donor was told from shared clones. Recombination connected TRBV20-1 to TRBJ1-5; 8 central bases correspond to TRBD1. This receptor has the CDR3 CSARGTGFNQPQHF. The DNA reads as follows: TGCAGTGCTCGCGGGACAGGATTTAATCAGCCCCAGCATTTT.